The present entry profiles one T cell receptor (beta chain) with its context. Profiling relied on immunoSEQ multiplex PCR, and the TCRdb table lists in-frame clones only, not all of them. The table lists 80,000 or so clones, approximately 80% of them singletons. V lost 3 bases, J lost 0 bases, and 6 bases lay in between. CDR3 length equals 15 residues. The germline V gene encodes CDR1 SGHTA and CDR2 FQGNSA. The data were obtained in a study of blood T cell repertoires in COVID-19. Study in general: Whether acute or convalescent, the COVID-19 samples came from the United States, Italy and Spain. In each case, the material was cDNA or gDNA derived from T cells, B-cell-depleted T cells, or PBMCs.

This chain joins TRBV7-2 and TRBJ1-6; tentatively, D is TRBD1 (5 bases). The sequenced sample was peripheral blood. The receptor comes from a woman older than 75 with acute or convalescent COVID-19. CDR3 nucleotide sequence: TGTGCCAGCAGCTTTAGGGGCTCCTATAATTCACCCCTCCACTTT. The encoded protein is CASSFRGSYNSPLHF.